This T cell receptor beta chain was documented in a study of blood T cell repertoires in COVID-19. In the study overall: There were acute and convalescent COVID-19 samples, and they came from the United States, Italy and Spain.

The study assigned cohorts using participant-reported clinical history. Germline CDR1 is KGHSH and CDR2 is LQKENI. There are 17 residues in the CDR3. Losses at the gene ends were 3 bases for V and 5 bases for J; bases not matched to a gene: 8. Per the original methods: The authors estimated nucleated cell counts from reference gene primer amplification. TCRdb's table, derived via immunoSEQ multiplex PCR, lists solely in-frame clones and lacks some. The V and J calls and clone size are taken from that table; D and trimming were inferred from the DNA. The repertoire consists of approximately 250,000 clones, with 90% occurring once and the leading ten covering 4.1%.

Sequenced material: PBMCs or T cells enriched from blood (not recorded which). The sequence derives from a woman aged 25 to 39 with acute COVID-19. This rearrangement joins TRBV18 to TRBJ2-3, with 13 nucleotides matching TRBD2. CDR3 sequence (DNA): TGTGCCAGCTCACCCTGGACTAGCGGGAGTAAACTAGATACGCAGTATTTT. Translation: CASSPWTSGSKLDTQYF.